This T cell receptor beta chain originates from a study of blood T cell repertoires in COVID-19. Turning to the study itself: Sites across the United States, Italy and Spain contributed samples from acute and convalescent COVID-19.

A remark on this clone: Distinct nucleotide sequences in the sample also encode this CDR3.

Enrolled during active infection, Seattle patients were then followed longitudinally. V gave up 4 bases and J gave up 8 bases; unmatched junction bases: 5. Per germline, CDR1 SQVTM and CDR2 ANQGSEA. The length of the CDR3 is 13 residues. Generated by immunoSEQ multiplex PCR, the TCRdb table keeps only in-frame clones and is missing some. The sample yields 110,000 or so clones, 85% seen once. The V gene is TRBV29-1, the J gene TRBJ1-4; 9 bases map to TRBD1. Sequenced input: peripheral blood. This TCR was recovered from a woman between 55 and 75 years old with COVID-19, enrolled during active disease. The CDR3: CSVARDRDEKLFF. CDR3 coding DNA: TGCAGCGTTGCCCGGGACAGGGACGAAAAACTGTTTTTT.